The entry below gives a single T cell receptor (beta chain) sequence along with its context. This clonotype was counted between two and nine times. The target of this receptor is not known. Qualities for individual bases were not recorded, and no much larger clone is one base off. The source of the sample is a study of T cells in Graves' hyperthyroidism and ophthalmopathy (dated by TCRdb to the late 2010s). About the study as a whole: To identify distinguishing TCR V-J signatures, a discovery cohort of around 100 patients was used, comprising 43 with Graves' ophthalmopathy and 57 with stable Graves' hyperthyroidism. The 100 or so discovery patients were randomly split 7:3 into training and test sets. According to the paper, TCR Vbeta CDR3 sequencing was carried out on about 140 peripheral blood samples, which came from fewer than 50 ophthalmopathy, about 75 hyperthyroidism and roughly 17 progressor patients. In addition, the study compared T-cell repertoires in thyroid tissue and in blood from about 6 Graves' hyperthyroidism patients. Whether ophthalmopathy could be predicted prospectively was tested in an independent validation cohort made up of under 20 hyperthyroidism patients plus 17 patients who later progressed to ophthalmopathy. After blood sampling, hyperthyroidism patients were treated with methimazole at a starting dose of 30 mg daily, and ophthalmopathy patients were treated with high-dose intravenous methylprednisolone. The study at large found these results: In validation, the model predicted progression to ophthalmopathy a median of 6.5 months before onset, with roughly 70% sensitivity and more than 72% specificity. Sample size was not statistically predetermined, and blinding of investigators to group allocation was not performed. A 13 V-J signature model separated ophthalmopathy from stable hyperthyroidism, with roughly 88% sensitivity and 81% to 82% specificity in cross-validation and 80%/75% in testing. Blood samples also contained most of the expanded thyroid clonotypes (frequency above 0.001), which suggests that blood repertoires may reflect thyroid immune responses.

The TCR beta CDR3 regions were amplified from RNA transcripts. The TCR CDR3 was subjected to a first round of RT-PCR using the HTBI primer set and the Qiagen OneStep RT-PCR kit. Libraries were constructed in a second round of multiplex PCR, after which size selection and purification were performed. Sequencing of the libraries was done on an Illumina HiSeq2000 using paired-end 100 bp reads. The original pipeline was this. SOAPnuke was used to process the raw data, removing reads that contained adapters or uncalled bases, had a mean Phred below 15, or lacked an exact match to the constant primer or identifier. COPE v1.2.5 was used to merge high-quality paired reads, and clonotypes were defined as unique nucleotide sequences. Clonotypes were aligned to IMGT TRBV, TRBD and TRBJ reference segments using MiTCR v1.1. Analysis was restricted to V-J combinations with a frequency above 0.0001, which covered roughly 99% of repertoires. A TCS score was defined as the ratio of F50 (clonal expansion) to E x V (chaos), with BLOSUM62-based TCRdist applied between CDR3 peptides within each V-J. Welch's t-statistics and random forest reduced roughly 540 V-J features to around 14, which were used in a naive Bayes classifier (R e1071). The similarity between thyroid and blood repertoires was quantified using the Morisita-Horn index. TCRdb reanalyzed the raw reads on its own, using fastp at Q25 for trimming and MiXCR for clone calling, and kept in-frame beta chains. Each record represents a unique CDR3 protein, reported with the most common genes and DNA among its rows. The V and J calls were determined by TCRdb, not by the authors. The sample yields more than 500,000 distinct CDR3 sequences; around 43% were counted once. The ten largest clones add up to 44% of the sample.

Exclusion was applied to patients with uncontrolled infections, other autoimmune diseases, pregnancy or lactation. Diagnoses relied on clinical symptoms, serum thyroxine and TRAb, thyroid ultrasound and orbital computed tomography. Total RNA was extracted using Trizol reagent, and RNA quality was assessed on an Agilent 2100 Bioanalyzer. This TCR derives from an adult woman with Graves' disease, either hyperthyroidism or ophthalmopathy (not recorded which). Sequencing was done on a sample of peripheral blood or thyroid tissue (not recorded which).

DNA sequence: TGTGCCAGCAGCCTGGAAGGGGACTATGGCTACACCTTC. Translated, this is CASSLEGDYGYTF. This receptor chain uses TRBV28 and TRBJ1-2; TRBD1 is perhaps the D gene, given 5 matching bases. The junction shows trimming of 6 bases on V and 3 bases on J, plus 11 bases between the germline ends. Reading from cysteine to phenylalanine, the CDR3 counts 13 amino acids. Only the CDR3 portion is preserved as DNA: 39 bases, with reading frame beginning at the first base. From a lookup of the germline V gene, CDR1 and CDR2 are MDHEN and SYDVKM.